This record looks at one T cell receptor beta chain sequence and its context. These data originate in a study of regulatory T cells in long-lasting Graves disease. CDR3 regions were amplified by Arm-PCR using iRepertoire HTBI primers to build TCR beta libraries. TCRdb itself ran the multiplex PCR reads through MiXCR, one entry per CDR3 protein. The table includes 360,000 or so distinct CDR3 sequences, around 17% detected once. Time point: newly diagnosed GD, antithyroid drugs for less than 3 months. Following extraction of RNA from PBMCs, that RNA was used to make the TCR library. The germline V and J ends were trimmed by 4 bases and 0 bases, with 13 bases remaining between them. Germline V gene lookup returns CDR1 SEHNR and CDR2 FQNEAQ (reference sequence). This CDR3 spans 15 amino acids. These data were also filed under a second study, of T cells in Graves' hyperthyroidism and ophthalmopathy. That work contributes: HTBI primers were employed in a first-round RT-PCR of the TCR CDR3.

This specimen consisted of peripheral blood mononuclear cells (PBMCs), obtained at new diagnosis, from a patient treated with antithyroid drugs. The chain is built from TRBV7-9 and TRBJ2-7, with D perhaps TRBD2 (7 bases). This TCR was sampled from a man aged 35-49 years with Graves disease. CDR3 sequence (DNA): TGTGCCAGCAGCTCGGGGGGCGCGGCCTCCTACGAGCAGTACTTC. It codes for CASSSGGAASYEQYF.